The clone carrying this T cell receptor (beta chain) was recorded a few times. Antigen: not known. Next came a second PCR, run for roughly 6 to 11 cycles, which used a sample-barcoded 5' primer along with a J-beta primer mix. One entry per CDR3 protein results from TCRdb running MiXCR on the 5' RACE reads. The table has under 850,000 distinct CDR3 sequences, about 37% seen once. The germline V and J ends were trimmed by 5 bases and 4 bases, with 8 bases remaining between them. Germline V gene lookup returns CDR1 SEHNR and CDR2 FQNEAQ (reference sequence). The CDR3 loop spans 13 amino acids. These data come from a study of blood T cells in healthy people across ages. The wider study: Template switching picked up about one barcoded beta molecule for each two T cells. Findings and limits, study-wide: What prevented conclusive comparison of naive and antigen-experienced cells was that PBMCs were unsorted. Age brought a roughly linear fall in TCR beta diversity measured per million T cells.

RNA extraction gave at least 5.5 micrograms of total RNA per sample. Sequencing was done on a sample of blood. The V gene is TRBV7-9, the J gene TRBJ2-2, with a possible D match to TRBD2 (6 bases). The receptor comes from a man aged 18 to 29 in good health. The CDR3 protein is CASSQGLTGELFF. The CDR3, as DNA: TGTGCCAGCAGCCAGGGACTCACCGGGGAGCTGTTTTTT.